Shown below are 6 T cell receptor beta chains from a single sample sequenced in a study of cytomegalovirus exposure and HLA in healthy donors (dated by TCRdb to about 2017). The protocol used for the library was the immunoSEQ multiplex PCR assay. For the multiplex PCR, a mixture combining 60 forward primers for TCR Vbeta segments and 13 reverse primers for TCR Jbeta segments was used. The table was pulled from immuneACCESS by TCRdb, which kept in-frame rearrangements only. Such tables lose some clones; where checked, under half of the loss comes from unresolved V genes, and the rest has no known cause. Across this sample there are 110,000 or so clones, with 60% to 85% seen only once. Clones ranked in the top ten supply approximately 8.6% of the sample. Sequencing was carried out using PBMCs. Receptors were obtained from a woman aged 40 to 50 in good health and CMV-seropositive.

The chain couples TRBV27 to TRBJ2-1, with 8 positions matching TRBD2. After removal of 2 bases from V and 6 bases from J, the junction contained 6 bases not matched to a gene. This CDR3 contains 15 residues. Germline CDR1 is MNHEY and CDR2 is SMNVEV (reference sequence). The CDR3 DNA follows: TGTGCCAGCAGTTTAATACTAGCGGCACTCAATGAGCAGTTCTTC. Residues: CASSLILAALNEQFF.

The sample holds one count of this clone. V gene TRBV19 combines with J gene TRBJ1-2, with D uncertain. Trimming cost V 7 bases and J 2 bases, with 20 bases left between them. The CDR3 sequence is 16 residues long. Germline V gives CDR1 LNHDA, CDR2 SQIVND (reference sequence). The CDR3 DNA reads as TGTGCCAGTATTGGATTCGGACTGACCGGGAACTATGGCTACACCTTC. Protein product: CASIGFGLTGNYGYTF.

The chain joins TRBV19 to TRBJ2-3, with no clear D. Looked up from germline, CDR1 is LNHDA and CDR2 is SQIVND (reference sequence). The CDR3 length is 14 residues. V was cut by 7 bases and J by 0 bases, with 11 bases left in between. The CDR3 sequence is CASKMEKSTDTQYF. CDR3 DNA sequence: TGTGCCAGTAAAATGGAGAAAAGCACAGATACGCAGTATTTT. The entire variable domain, with the rest obtained from reference TRBV19 and TRBJ2-3, is as follows: DGGITQSPKYLFRKEGQNVTLSCEQNLNHDAMYWYRQDPGQGLRLIYYSQIVNDFQKGDIAEGYSVSREKKESFPLTVTSAQKNPTAFYLCASKMEKSTDTQYFGPGTRLTVL.

The rearrangement joins TRBV28 to TRBJ2-1; 15 bases map to TRBD2. This CDR3 has 17 residues. Germline CDR1 is MDHEN and CDR2 is SYDVKM. The J segment lost 8 bases and the V segment lost 7 bases, leaving 12 bases of the junction unmatched. CDR3 coding DNA: TGTGCCAGCACTTCCTCTGGACTAGCGGGAGGGGGTGATGAGCAGTTCTTC. Translating gives CASTSSGLAGGGDEQFF. Full variable domain (missing parts from reference TRBV28 and TRBJ2-1): DVKVTQSSRYLVKRTGEKVFLECVQDMDHENMFWYRQDPGLGLRLIYFSYDVKMKEKGDIPEGYSVSREKKERFSLILESASTNQTSMYLCASTSSGLAGGGDEQFFGPGTRLTVL.

This clone appeared once. The chain is built from TRBV19 and TRBJ1-1, with D tentatively TRBD1 (5 bases). V shed 4 bases and J shed 3 bases, with 9 bases lying between them. This CDR3 is 13 amino acids long. Germline CDR1 is LNHDA and CDR2 is SQIVND (reference sequence). CDR3 region: CASSNRFYTEAFF. In DNA form, the CDR3 reads TGTGCCAGTAGTAACAGGTTTTACACTGAAGCTTTCTTT.

The chain employs TRBV27 and TRBJ2-7; no definite D call. Germline loops: CDR1 MNHEY, CDR2 SMNVEV (reference sequence). The V end lost 6 bases, the J end lost 5 bases, and 14 bases lay between the germline ends. The CDR3 covers 13 residues. CDR3 sequence reads: CASREPFRDEQYF. The CDR3 bases are TGTGCCAGCAGAGAACCGTTCCGGGACGAGCAGTACTTC.